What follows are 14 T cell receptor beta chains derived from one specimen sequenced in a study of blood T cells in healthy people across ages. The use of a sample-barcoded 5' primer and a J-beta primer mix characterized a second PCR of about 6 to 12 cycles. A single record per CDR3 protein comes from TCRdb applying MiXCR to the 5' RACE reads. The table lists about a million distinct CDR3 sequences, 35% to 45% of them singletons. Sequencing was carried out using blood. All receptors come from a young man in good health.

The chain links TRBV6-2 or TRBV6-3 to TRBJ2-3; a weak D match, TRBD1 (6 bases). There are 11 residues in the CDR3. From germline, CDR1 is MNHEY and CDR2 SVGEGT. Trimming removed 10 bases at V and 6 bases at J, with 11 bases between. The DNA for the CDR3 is TGTGCCATCTCCAGGGGTGATACGCAGTATTTT. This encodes CAISRGDTQYF.

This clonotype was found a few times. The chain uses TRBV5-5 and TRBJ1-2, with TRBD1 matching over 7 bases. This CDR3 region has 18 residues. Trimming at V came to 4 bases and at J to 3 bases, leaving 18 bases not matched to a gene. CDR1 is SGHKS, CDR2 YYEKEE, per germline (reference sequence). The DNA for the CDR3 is TGTGCCAGCAGCCCAATACCGAATCCGGGACAGACCCACTATGGCTACACCTTC. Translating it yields CASSPIPNPGQTHYGYTF.

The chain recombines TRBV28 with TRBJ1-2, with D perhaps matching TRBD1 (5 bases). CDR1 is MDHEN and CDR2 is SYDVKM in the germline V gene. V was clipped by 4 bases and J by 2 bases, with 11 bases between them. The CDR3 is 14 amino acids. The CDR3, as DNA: TGTGCCAGCAGTTCAGGGCCGGAGAACTATGGCTACACCTTC. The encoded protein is CASSSGPENYGYTF.

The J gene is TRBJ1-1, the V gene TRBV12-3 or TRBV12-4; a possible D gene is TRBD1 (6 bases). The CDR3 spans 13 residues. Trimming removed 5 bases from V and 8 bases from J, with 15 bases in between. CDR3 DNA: TGTGCCAGCAGTACAACAGGGTTCTCAGAAGCTTTCTTT. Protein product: CASSTTGFSEAFF.

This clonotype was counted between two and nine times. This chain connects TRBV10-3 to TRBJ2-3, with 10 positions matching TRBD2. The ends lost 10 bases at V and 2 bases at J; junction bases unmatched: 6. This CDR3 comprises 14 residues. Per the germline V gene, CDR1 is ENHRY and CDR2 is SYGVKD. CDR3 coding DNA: TGTGCCAGCCGTAGCGGGGGGAACACAGATACGCAGTATTTT. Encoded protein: CASRSGGNTDTQYF.

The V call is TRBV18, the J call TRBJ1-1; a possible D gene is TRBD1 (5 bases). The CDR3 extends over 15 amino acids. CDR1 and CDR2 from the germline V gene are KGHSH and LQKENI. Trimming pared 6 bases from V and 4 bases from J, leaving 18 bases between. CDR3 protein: CASSPSNTGGTEAFF. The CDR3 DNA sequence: TGTGCCAGCTCCCCTTCGAATACCGGGGGCACTGAAGCTTTCTTT.

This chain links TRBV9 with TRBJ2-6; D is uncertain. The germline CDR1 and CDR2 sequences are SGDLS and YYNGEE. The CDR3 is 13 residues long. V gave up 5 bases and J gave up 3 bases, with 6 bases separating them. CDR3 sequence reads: CASRGYGANVLTF. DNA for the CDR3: TGTGCCAGCAGGGGGTATGGGGCCAACGTCCTGACTTTC.

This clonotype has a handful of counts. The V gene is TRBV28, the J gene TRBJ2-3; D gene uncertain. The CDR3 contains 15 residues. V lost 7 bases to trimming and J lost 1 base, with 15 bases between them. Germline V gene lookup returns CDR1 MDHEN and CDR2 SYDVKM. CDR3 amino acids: CASTSGYPGTDTQYF. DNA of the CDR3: TGTGCCAGCACCTCCGGCTACCCCGGCACAGATACGCAGTATTTT.

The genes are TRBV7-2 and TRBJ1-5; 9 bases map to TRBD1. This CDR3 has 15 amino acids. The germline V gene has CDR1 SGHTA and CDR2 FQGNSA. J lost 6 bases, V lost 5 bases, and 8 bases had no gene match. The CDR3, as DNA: TGTGCCAGCAGCCCAGGAGGACAGGGGTTTCAGCCCCAGCATTTT. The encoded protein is CASSPGGQGFQPQHF.

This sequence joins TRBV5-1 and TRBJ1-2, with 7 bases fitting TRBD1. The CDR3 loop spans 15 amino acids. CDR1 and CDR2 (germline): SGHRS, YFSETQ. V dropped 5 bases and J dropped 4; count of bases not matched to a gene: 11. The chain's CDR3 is CASRSGTATFYGYTF. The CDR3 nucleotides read TGCGCCAGCAGATCGGGGACAGCCACATTCTATGGCTACACCTTC.

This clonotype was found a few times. CDR3 nucleotides: TGTGCCAGCTTAGGCAGGACGAACACTGAAGCTTTCTTT. Amino acids: CASLGRTNTEAFF. The rearrangement joins TRBV18 to TRBJ1-1; the D is unclear. The CDR3 extends over 13 amino acids. Germline loops: CDR1 KGHSH, CDR2 LQKENI. V was cut by 7 bases and J by 1 base, with 10 bases left in between.

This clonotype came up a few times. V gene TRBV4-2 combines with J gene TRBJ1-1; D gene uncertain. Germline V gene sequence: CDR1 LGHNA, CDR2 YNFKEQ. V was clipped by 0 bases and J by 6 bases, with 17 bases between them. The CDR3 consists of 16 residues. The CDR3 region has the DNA TGTGCCAGCAGCCAAGATCTCCTCACCACCGGGGCTGAAGCTTTCTTT. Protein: CASSQDLLTTGAEAFF.

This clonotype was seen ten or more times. The CDR3 region is CASSPGTGQGSEQYF. In nucleotides, the CDR3 is TGTGCCAGCAGCCCCGGGACGGGACAGGGATCCGAGCAGTACTTC. This chain links TRBV11-2 with TRBJ2-7; TRBD1 agrees at 9 bases. This CDR3 has 15 residues. In germline, CDR1 is SGHAT, CDR2 FQNNGV. Trimming took 5 bases from V and 6 from J; bases not matched to a gene: 11.

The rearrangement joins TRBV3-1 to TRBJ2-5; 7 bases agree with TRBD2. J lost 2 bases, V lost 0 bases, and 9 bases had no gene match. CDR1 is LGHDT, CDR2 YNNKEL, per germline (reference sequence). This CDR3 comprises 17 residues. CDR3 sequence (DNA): TGTGCCAGCAGCCAAGATAGGAGGGACTACAGACAAGAGACCCAGTACTTC. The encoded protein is CASSQDRRDYRQETQYF.